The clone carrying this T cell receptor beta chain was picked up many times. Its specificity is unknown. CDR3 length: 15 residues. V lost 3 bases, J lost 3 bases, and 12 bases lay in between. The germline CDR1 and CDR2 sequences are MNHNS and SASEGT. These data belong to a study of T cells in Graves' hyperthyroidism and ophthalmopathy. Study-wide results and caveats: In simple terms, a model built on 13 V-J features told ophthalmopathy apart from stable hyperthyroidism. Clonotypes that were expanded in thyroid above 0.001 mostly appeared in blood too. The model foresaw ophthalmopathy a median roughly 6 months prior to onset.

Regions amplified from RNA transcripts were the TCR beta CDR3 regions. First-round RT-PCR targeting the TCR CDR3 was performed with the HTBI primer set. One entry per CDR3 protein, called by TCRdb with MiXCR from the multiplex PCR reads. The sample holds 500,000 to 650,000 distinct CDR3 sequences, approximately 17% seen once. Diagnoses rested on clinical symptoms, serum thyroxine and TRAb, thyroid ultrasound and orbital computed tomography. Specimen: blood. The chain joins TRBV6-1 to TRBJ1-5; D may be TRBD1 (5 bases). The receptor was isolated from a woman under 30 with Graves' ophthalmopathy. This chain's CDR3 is CASSDWQGDNQPQHF. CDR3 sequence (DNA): TGTGCCAGCAGTGATTGGCAGGGAGACAATCAGCCCCAGCATTTT.